The 4 T cell receptor beta chains listed next were all sequenced from one sample in a study of cytomegalovirus exposure and HLA in healthy donors. Sequencing was performed with immunoSEQ multiplex PCR; in TCRdb, only in-frame clones are kept and a portion is missing. The sample records 200,000 to 250,000 clones, 85% to 90% being singletons. The sequenced sample was PBMCs. The receptors derive from a young man in good health and CMV-seronegative.

The rearrangement links TRBV15 to TRBJ1-6; possible D gene TRBD1, 6 bases. Trimming cost V 5 bases and J 8 bases, with 10 bases left between them. In germline, CDR1 is LNHNV, CDR2 YYDKDF (reference sequence). The CDR3 covers 13 residues. The CDR3 sequence: CATSGQNDSPLHF. DNA for the CDR3: TGTGCCACCAGCGGACAGAATGATTCACCCCTCCACTTT.

The genes are TRBV5-6 and TRBJ2-1; D gene unclear. The CDR3 totals 16 residues. The ends were cut back, 1 base at V and 0 bases at J, with 11 bases in the middle. Per the germline V gene, CDR1 is SGHDT and CDR2 is YYEEEE. CDR3 protein: CASSLKTSSSYNEQFF. CDR3 sequence (DNA): TGTGCCAGCAGCTTGAAAACCTCCAGCTCCTACAATGAGCAGTTCTTC.

This chain connects TRBV15 to TRBJ2-3; possibly TRBD1 for D (6 bases). This CDR3 comprises 17 residues. CDR1 and CDR2 from the germline V gene are LNHNV and YYDKDF (reference sequence). Trimming left V 0 bases short and J 1 base short, with 14 bases between. For the CDR3, the DNA is TGTGCCACCAGCAGAGATCGAAAGGCAGGGGGCACAGATACGCAGTATTTT. This gives the protein CATSRDRKAGGTDTQYF.

The rearrangement joins TRBV2 to TRBJ2-2, with D possibly TRBD1 on 5 matching bases. Germline CDR1 and CDR2: SNHLY and FYNNEI. Deletions cut 11 bases from V and 5 bases from J, with 9 bases between. The CDR3 length is 11 residues. The CDR3 sequence: CASQGTGELFF. The CDR3 DNA is TGTGCCTCCCAGGGTACCGGGGAGCTGTTTTTT. Filled out from reference TRBV2 and TRBJ2-2, the complete variable domain reads EPEVTQTPSHQVTQMGQEVILRCVPISNHLYFYWYRQILGQKVEFLVSFYNNEISEKSEIFDDQFSVERPDGSNFTLKIRSTKLEDSAMYFCASQGTGELFFGEGSRLTVL.